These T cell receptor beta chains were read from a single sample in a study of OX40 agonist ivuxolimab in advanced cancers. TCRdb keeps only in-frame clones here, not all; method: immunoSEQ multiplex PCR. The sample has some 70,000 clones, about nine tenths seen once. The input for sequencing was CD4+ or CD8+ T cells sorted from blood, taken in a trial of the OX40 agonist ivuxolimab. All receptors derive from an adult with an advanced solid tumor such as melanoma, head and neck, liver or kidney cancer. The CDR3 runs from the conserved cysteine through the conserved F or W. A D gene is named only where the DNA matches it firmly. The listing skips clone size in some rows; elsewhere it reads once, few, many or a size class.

cdr3_nt: TGTGCCTGGAGTTCCTTCACCGGGGAGCTGTTTTTT; cdr3_aa: CAWSSFTGELFF; d_call: -; j_call: TRBJ2-2; v_call: TRBV30; clone_size: -
cdr3_nt: TGTGCCTGGAATTTCCGGGGGGGGGCTTTCTTT; cdr3_aa: CAWNFRGGAFF; d_call: -; j_call: TRBJ1-1; v_call: TRBV30; clone_size: -
cdr3_nt: TGTGCCAGTACCGGCCTCGCCGGAAACACCGGGGAGCTGTTTTTT; cdr3_aa: CASTGLAGNTGELFF; d_call: -; j_call: TRBJ2-2; v_call: TRBV19; clone_size: once
cdr3_nt: TGCGCCAGCAGTGAGCACTCCGGGACAGCGAACACTGAAGCTTTCTTT; cdr3_aa: CASSEHSGTANTEAFF; d_call: TRBD1; j_call: TRBJ1-1; v_call: TRBV10-1; clone_size: -
cdr3_nt: TGTGCCAGTAGTATTGCCAGGGGGCTATACGAGCAGTACTTC; cdr3_aa: CASSIARGLYEQYF; d_call: TRBD1; j_call: TRBJ2-7; v_call: TRBV19; clone_size: -
cdr3_nt: TGTGCCAGCAGCTTAAAGGGGGGCTCTGGAAACACCATATATTTT; cdr3_aa: CASSLKGGSGNTIYF; d_call: -; j_call: TRBJ1-3; v_call: TRBV7-8; clone_size: -
cdr3_nt: TGTGCCTGGAGTGTCGGACAGTTCTACGAGCAGTACTTC; cdr3_aa: CAWSVGQFYEQYF; d_call: -; j_call: TRBJ2-7; v_call: TRBV30; clone_size: -
cdr3_nt: TGTGCCAGCAGCCGATTAGCCACTGGGTACTATGGCTACACCTTC; cdr3_aa: CASSRLATGYYGYTF; d_call: -; j_call: TRBJ1-2; v_call: TRBV7-8; clone_size: -
cdr3_nt: TGTGCCAGCAGCAAAGAGGGCGGGGTCCTCTGTGGGACCCAGTACTTC; cdr3_aa: CASSKEGGVLCGTQYF; d_call: -; j_call: TRBJ2-5; v_call: TRBV21-1; clone_size: -
cdr3_nt: TGTGCCAGCAGCTTCGGTGGGCCTAACAATGAGCAGTTCTTC; cdr3_aa: CASSFGGPNNEQFF; d_call: -; j_call: TRBJ2-1; v_call: TRBV7-2; clone_size: -
cdr3_nt: TGTGCCAGTAGGATGGGAACAGGGCAAGGAGGCACTGAAGCTTTCTTT; cdr3_aa: CASRMGTGQGGTEAFF; d_call: -; j_call: TRBJ1-1; v_call: TRBV19; clone_size: once
cdr3_nt: TGTGCCAGCAGCTTATTCGGGGGGGGTACCGGGGAGCTGTTTTTT; cdr3_aa: CASSLFGGGTGELFF; d_call: TRBD2; j_call: TRBJ2-2; v_call: TRBV7-2; clone_size: -
cdr3_nt: TGTGCCTGGAGTGTCTCCGGGGGCCTCTCCTACGAGCAGTACTTC; cdr3_aa: CAWSVSGGLSYEQYF; d_call: -; j_call: TRBJ2-7; v_call: TRBV30; clone_size: -
cdr3_nt: TGCGCCAGCAGCCCGACTGAGGGGCCCACCTACGAGCAGTACTTC; cdr3_aa: CASSPTEGPTYEQYF; d_call: -; j_call: TRBJ2-7; v_call: TRBV4-1; clone_size: -
cdr3_nt: TGTGCCAGCAGCCAAACAGGGGACTCTGGAAACACCATATATTTT; cdr3_aa: CASSQTGDSGNTIYF; d_call: TRBD1; j_call: TRBJ1-3; v_call: TRBV5-6; clone_size: -
cdr3_nt: TGTGCCACCCTAGCGGGGAGCTCCTACAATGAGCAGTTCTTC; cdr3_aa: CATLAGSSYNEQFF; d_call: TRBD2; j_call: TRBJ2-1; v_call: TRBV30; clone_size: -
cdr3_nt: TGTGCCAGCAGCTTAACGAGGACAGTCCAGCAGTATTTT; cdr3_aa: CASSLTRTVQQYF; d_call: -; j_call: TRBJ2-3; v_call: TRBV7-3; clone_size: -
cdr3_nt: TGTGCCAGCAGCTTAGAACGGCCGGGCCGGGGCGAGCAGTACTTC; cdr3_aa: CASSLERPGRGEQYF; d_call: -; j_call: TRBJ2-7; v_call: TRBV11-3; clone_size: -
cdr3_nt: TGCGCCAGCAGCACCTTACAGGGTCGGGTAGGATTCACTGAAGCTTTCTTT; cdr3_aa: CASSTLQGRVGFTEAFF; d_call: -; j_call: TRBJ1-1; v_call: TRBV5-1; clone_size: -
cdr3_nt: TGTGCCAGCTCAACGATTACTAGCGGGTGGTACGAGCAGTACTTC; cdr3_aa: CASSTITSGWYEQYF; d_call: TRBD2; j_call: TRBJ2-7; v_call: TRBV18; clone_size: -
cdr3_nt: TGTGCCAGCTCACTGGAACAGGGTACAGATACGCAGTATTTT; cdr3_aa: CASSLEQGTDTQYF; d_call: -; j_call: TRBJ2-3; v_call: TRBV18; clone_size: -
cdr3_nt: TGTGCCAGCAGCCCCCAGGGGAACTATGGCTACACCTTC; cdr3_aa: CASSPQGNYGYTF; d_call: -; j_call: TRBJ1-2; v_call: TRBV6-6; clone_size: -
cdr3_nt: TGCGCCAGCAGCCGCGGGGCGGGCACAGATACGCAGTATTTT; cdr3_aa: CASSRGAGTDTQYF; d_call: -; j_call: TRBJ2-3; v_call: TRBV5-1; clone_size: -
cdr3_nt: TGTGCCAGCAGTGGGACAGCCAACAATCAGCCCCAGCATTTT; cdr3_aa: CASSGTANNQPQHF; d_call: TRBD1; j_call: TRBJ1-5; v_call: TRBV6-6; clone_size: -
cdr3_nt: TGCGCCAGCAGCCAAGATGGGCGGCCACGGTACACAGATACGCAGTATTTT; cdr3_aa: CASSQDGRPRYTDTQYF; d_call: -; j_call: TRBJ2-3; v_call: TRBV4-1; clone_size: -
cdr3_nt: TGTGCCAGCAGCGGGAGTCCCTACGAGCAGTACTTC; cdr3_aa: CASSGSPYEQYF; d_call: -; j_call: TRBJ2-7; v_call: TRBV28; clone_size: -
cdr3_nt: TGTGCCAGCTCACCACCTCAAGAGACCCAGTACTTC; cdr3_aa: CASSPPQETQYF; d_call: -; j_call: TRBJ2-5; v_call: TRBV18; clone_size: -
cdr3_nt: TGTGCCAGTAGCGCAGGGACAGCTGATTCCTACGAGCAGTACTTC; cdr3_aa: CASSAGTADSYEQYF; d_call: TRBD1; j_call: TRBJ2-7; v_call: TRBV19; clone_size: -
cdr3_nt: TGTGCCAGCAGCTCCCCCAAAAAGGACAAATACTCTGGAAACACCATATATTTT; cdr3_aa: CASSSPKKDKYSGNTIYF; d_call: -; j_call: TRBJ1-3; v_call: TRBV7-9; clone_size: -
cdr3_nt: TGTGCCAGCAGACCTCAGGGCCTCGGGCAGCCCCAGCATTTT; cdr3_aa: CASRPQGLGQPQHF; d_call: -; j_call: TRBJ1-5; v_call: TRBV25-1; clone_size: once
cdr3_nt: TGTGCCAGCAGCTTAGGACTAGCGGGCAATGAGCAGTTCTTC; cdr3_aa: CASSLGLAGNEQFF; d_call: TRBD2; j_call: TRBJ2-1; v_call: TRBV7-9; clone_size: -
cdr3_nt: TGTGCCAGCGTCCAGGGCAGGGGCCGCTCTGGAAACACCATATATTTT; cdr3_aa: CASVQGRGRSGNTIYF; d_call: -; j_call: TRBJ1-3; v_call: TRBV2; clone_size: -
cdr3_nt: TGTGCCAGCAGCTTAGTTCGCACATACGAGCAGTACTTC; cdr3_aa: CASSLVRTYEQYF; d_call: -; j_call: TRBJ2-7; v_call: TRBV7-2; clone_size: -
cdr3_nt: TGTGCCAGCTCCCGGGACCCCTCCAACGAGCAGTACTTC; cdr3_aa: CASSRDPSNEQYF; d_call: -; j_call: TRBJ2-7; v_call: TRBV18; clone_size: -
cdr3_nt: TGTGCCAGCTCACCACCTCACCTTCGTAACACTGAAGCTTTCTTT; cdr3_aa: CASSPPHLRNTEAFF; d_call: -; j_call: TRBJ1-1; v_call: TRBV18; clone_size: -
cdr3_nt: TGTGCCAGCAGCTTAGTAGGATCTAGCACAGATACGCAGTATTTT; cdr3_aa: CASSLVGSSTDTQYF; d_call: -; j_call: TRBJ2-3; v_call: TRBV7-2; clone_size: -
cdr3_nt: TGTGCCAGCACCGGCTGGGGGCGGGGCTTCACTTCTGGGGCCAACGTCCTGACTTTC; cdr3_aa: CASTGWGRGFTSGANVLTF; d_call: -; j_call: TRBJ2-6; v_call: TRBV7-9; clone_size: -
cdr3_nt: TGTGCCAGCAGTTTACAACAGGGATACACTGAAGCTTTCTTT; cdr3_aa: CASSLQQGYTEAFF; d_call: -; j_call: TRBJ1-1; v_call: TRBV6-5; clone_size: -
cdr3_nt: TGCGCCAGCAGCTTGGTCGGGACTAGCGGAACCCAAGAGACCCAGTACTTC; cdr3_aa: CASSLVGTSGTQETQYF; d_call: TRBD2; j_call: TRBJ2-5; v_call: TRBV5-1; clone_size: once
cdr3_nt: TGTGCCAGCAACATGCCTAACACTGAAGCTTTCTTT; cdr3_aa: CASNMPNTEAFF; d_call: -; j_call: TRBJ1-1; v_call: TRBV9; clone_size: -
cdr3_nt: TGTGCCAGCAGACGGGAGGATACGCAGTATTTT; cdr3_aa: CASRREDTQYF; d_call: -; j_call: TRBJ2-3; v_call: TRBV6-5; clone_size: -
cdr3_nt: TGTGCCATCAGTGAAGGGTGGGGCGAGCAGTACTTC; cdr3_aa: CAISEGWGEQYF; d_call: -; j_call: TRBJ2-7; v_call: TRBV10-3; clone_size: -
cdr3_nt: TGCGCCAGCAGACCAGGACCTAGCACAGATACGCAGTATTTT; cdr3_aa: CASRPGPSTDTQYF; d_call: -; j_call: TRBJ2-3; v_call: TRBV5-1; clone_size: -
cdr3_nt: TGTGCCAGCAGTGAAGCTCACACCTCTGGAAACACCATATATTTT; cdr3_aa: CASSEAHTSGNTIYF; d_call: -; j_call: TRBJ1-3; v_call: TRBV6-1; clone_size: -
cdr3_nt: TGCGCCAGCAGCTCGACTGACAGGGGCTATGGCTACACCTTC; cdr3_aa: CASSSTDRGYGYTF; d_call: TRBD1; j_call: TRBJ1-2; v_call: TRBV5-1; clone_size: -
cdr3_nt: TGTGCCAGCAGCTTCCGGACAGGTAACACCGGGGAGCTGTTTTTT; cdr3_aa: CASSFRTGNTGELFF; d_call: TRBD1; j_call: TRBJ2-2; v_call: TRBV5-4; clone_size: -
cdr3_nt: TGTGCCAGCAGCGCCGGGGGGCAACAAGAGACCCAGTACTTC; cdr3_aa: CASSAGGQQETQYF; d_call: -; j_call: TRBJ2-5; v_call: TRBV11-3; clone_size: -
cdr3_nt: TGTGCCACCAGGGGACTAGCGGGAACGGCCGGGGAGCTGTTTTTT; cdr3_aa: CATRGLAGTAGELFF; d_call: TRBD2; j_call: TRBJ2-2; v_call: TRBV7-6; clone_size: -
cdr3_nt: TGCGCCAGCAGCACACAGGGGGCCGGGGAGCTGTTTTTT; cdr3_aa: CASSTQGAGELFF; d_call: TRBD1; j_call: TRBJ2-2; v_call: TRBV5-1; clone_size: once
cdr3_nt: TGTGCCAGCAGCTTGGGACTCCAGTCAACTAATGAAAAACTGTTTTTT; cdr3_aa: CASSLGLQSTNEKLFF; d_call: -; j_call: TRBJ1-4; v_call: TRBV5-4; clone_size: -
cdr3_nt: TGTGCCAGCAGCTTAGCGACGGCAGGGGGCTTCGGGGAGCTGTTTTTT; cdr3_aa: CASSLATAGGFGELFF; d_call: TRBD1; j_call: TRBJ2-2; v_call: TRBV7-9; clone_size: -
cdr3_nt: TGCAGTGCTGGGATTAAAGAGACCCAGTACTTC; cdr3_aa: CSAGIKETQYF; d_call: -; j_call: TRBJ2-5; v_call: TRBV20-1; clone_size: -
cdr3_nt: TGTGCCAGCAGCGCAGGGGGACAGAGATACAATGAGCAGTTCTTC; cdr3_aa: CASSAGGQRYNEQFF; d_call: TRBD1; j_call: TRBJ2-1; v_call: TRBV11-3; clone_size: -
cdr3_nt: TGTGCCAGCAGCCAAGACCTGACAGGGACACGCGAGCAGTACTTC; cdr3_aa: CASSQDLTGTREQYF; d_call: TRBD1; j_call: TRBJ2-7; v_call: TRBV4-2; clone_size: few
cdr3_nt: TGTGCCAGCAGCGCGAGGGGGCGCGGGGTCGCAGATACGCAGTATTTT; cdr3_aa: CASSARGRGVADTQYF; d_call: -; j_call: TRBJ2-3; v_call: TRBV9; clone_size: -
cdr3_nt: TGTGCCACCAACAGGGGGACGACCGGGGAGCTGTTTTTT; cdr3_aa: CATNRGTTGELFF; d_call: TRBD1; j_call: TRBJ2-2; v_call: TRBV10-3; clone_size: -
cdr3_nt: TGTGCCAGCAGCTCTCGACAGGGGGCAACTAATGAAAAACTGTTTTTT; cdr3_aa: CASSSRQGATNEKLFF; d_call: TRBD1; j_call: TRBJ1-4; v_call: TRBV11-2; clone_size: once